A single sample gave rise to the 29 T cell receptor beta chains below, sequenced in a study of cytomegalovirus exposure and HLA in healthy donors. PCR amplification relied on 60 Vbeta primers (plus 13 Jbeta primers). Using immunoSEQ multiplex PCR, the repertoire was profiled, and TCRdb retains in-frame clones only, with some absent. The sample includes over 85,000 clones, around 85% of them seen just once. The sequenced sample consisted of PBMCs. Source of these receptors: a man aged 30 to 45 in good health and CMV-seropositive.

This clone was detected once. The genes are TRBV18 and TRBJ2-5, with 11 bases that match TRBD2. The V gene's germline CDR1 is KGHSH and CDR2 LQKENI. V dropped 3 bases and J dropped 4; count of bases not matched to a gene: 4. This CDR3 is built from 15 residues. The CDR3 is CASSPTSGATETQYF. CDR3 sequence (DNA): TGTGCCAGCTCACCGACTAGCGGGGCTACAGAGACCCAGTACTTC.

A single count supports this clone. The rearrangement links TRBV19 to TRBJ2-1; 10 bases map to TRBD1. The trim removed 6 bases at V and 3 bases at J, leaving 11 bases unmatched. CDR1 is LNHDA and CDR2 is SQIVND in the germline V gene (reference sequence). The CDR3 extends over 17 amino acids. The CDR3 DNA reads TGTGCCAGTAGGTACGGGTGGGGACAGGGGAACTACAATGAGCAGTTCTTC. Protein sequence: CASRYGWGQGNYNEQFF.

The sample holds a few counts of this clone. CDR3 sequence: CASSDGTGSGYTF. The CDR3 coding sequence is TGTGCCAGCAGCGATGGGACAGGGTCTGGCTACACCTTC. The rearrangement uses TRBV14 and TRBJ1-2; TRBD1 matches at 9 bases. The CDR3 sequence is 13 residues long. CDR1 and CDR2 from the germline V gene are SGHDN and FVKESK. V was pared by 5 bases and J by 7 bases, with 5 bases of the junction left unmatched.

This sequence joins TRBV27 and TRBJ1-3; TRBD1 is a possible D gene (5 bases). This CDR3 region has 14 residues. Germline V gives CDR1 MNHEY, CDR2 SMNVEV (reference sequence). The germline V and J ends were trimmed by 0 bases and 4 bases, with 7 bases remaining between them. The CDR3 is CASSLSGVGNTIYF. In nucleotides, the CDR3 is TGTGCCAGCAGTTTATCAGGGGTGGGAAACACCATATATTTT.

V and J are TRBV27 and TRBJ1-2; 9 bases are shared with TRBD1. The CDR3 spans 14 residues. CDR1 is MNHEY, CDR2 SMNVEV, per germline (reference sequence). V was clipped by 5 bases and J by 4 bases; unmatched bases: 5. The DNA for the CDR3 is TGTGCCAGCAGTACGACAGGGGGGGGCTATGGCTACACCTTC. Translating gives CASSTTGGGYGYTF.

The V and J genes are TRBV11-2 and TRBJ2-1, with 8 bases lining up with TRBD2. This CDR3 is 14 amino acids long. Germline V gives CDR1 SGHAT, CDR2 FQNNGV. V gave up 4 bases and J gave up 6 bases; unmatched junction bases: 5. CDR3 coding DNA: TGTGCCAGCAGCTCCACCGGGACTAGCAATGAGCAGTTCTTC. This sequence encodes CASSSTGTSNEQFF.

The chain recombines TRBV11-3 with TRBJ1-1; unclear D gene. The V end was cut by 3 bases, the J end by 7 bases, with 12 bases between. This CDR3 contains 13 residues. In germline, CDR1 is SGHNT, CDR2 YENEEA. As DNA, the CDR3 is TGTGCCAGCAGCTTGAGCAGCGTAGGTGAAGCTTTCTTT. It encodes CASSLSSVGEAFF. Drawing the rest from reference TRBV11-3 and TRBJ1-1, the complete variable domain is EAGVVQSPRYKIIEKKQPVAFWCNPISGHNTLYWYLQNLGQGPELLIRYENEEAVDDSQLPKDRFSAERLKGVDSTLKIQPAELGDSAVYLCASSLSSVGEAFFGQGTRLTVV.

This clone was detected only a few times. The rearrangement links TRBV27 to TRBJ1-5, with TRBD1 as a possible D gene (5 bases). The CDR3 totals 13 residues. Germline CDR1 reads MNHEY; CDR2 reads SMNVEV (reference sequence). The V end was cut by 8 bases, the J end by 7 bases, with 15 bases between. The CDR3 loop reads CASGTRDSQPQHF. The CDR3 region has the DNA TGTGCCAGCGGGACGCGGGACTCACAGCCCCAGCATTTT.

The chain has TRBV11-3 and TRBJ2-1; TRBD2 matches 12 bases. The CDR3 length is 16 residues. Germline loops: CDR1 SGHNT, CDR2 YENEEA. V lost 4 bases, J lost 1 base, and 2 bases stayed unmatched. CDR3 bases: TGTGCCAGCAGCTCTAGCGGGGGGGAGTCCTACAATGAGCAGTTCTTC. Amino acid sequence: CASSSSGGESYNEQFF.

The CDR3 DNA is TGTGCCAGCAGCTTAGCCAGGTTAGCCAAAAACATTCAGTACTTC. Its protein is CASSLARLAKNIQYF. This rearrangement joins TRBV11-3 to TRBJ2-4; D uncertain. The V end was cut by 1 base, the J end by 0 bases, with 7 bases between. Germline V gives CDR1 SGHNT, CDR2 YENEEA. This CDR3 is 15 amino acids long.

The CDR3 here is CASSHRDDYEQYF. CDR3 bases: TGTGCCAGCAGCCACAGGGACGACTACGAGCAGTACTTC. The V call is TRBV7-9, the J call TRBJ2-5; D is perhaps TRBD1 (6 bases). Judging by the DNA end, TRBJ2-7 fits better; the J call may be wrong. The length of the CDR3 is 13 residues. CDR1 is SEHNR, CDR2 FQNEAQ, per germline (reference sequence).

The rearrangement links TRBV2 to TRBJ1-1; 7 positions agree with TRBD1. The CDR3 runs to 15 residues. The germline CDR1 and CDR2 sequences are SNHLY and FYNNEI. V lost 7 bases, J lost 1 base, and 9 bases stayed unmatched. The CDR3 here is CASNIQQGRNTEAFF. The CDR3, as DNA: TGTGCCAGCAATATACAACAGGGGAGGAACACTGAAGCTTTCTTT.

The CDR3 bases are TGTGCCAGCAGCTCAGGACAGGGAAGGTGGGGCTACACCTTC. Encoded protein: CASSSGQGRWGYTF. The J gene is TRBJ1-2, the V gene TRBV7-2; the match to TRBD1 covers 8 bases. Germline CDR1 is SGHTA and CDR2 is FQGNSA. Trimming at V came to 4 bases and at J to 8 bases, leaving 9 bases not matched to a gene. The CDR3 is 14 residues long.

The chain joins TRBV25-1 to TRBJ1-1; no definite D call. V was shortened by 0 bases and J by 8 bases, with 10 bases between the two germline ends. Germline values: CDR1 MGHDK, CDR2 SYGVNS. This CDR3 is 13 amino acids long. Written as DNA, the CDR3 is TGTGCCAGCAGTGAATACGGCTCAGGAGAAGCTTTCTTT. It is translated as CASSEYGSGEAFF.

This clone was recorded a few times. The chain has TRBV5-1 and TRBJ2-7; D call uncertain. The germline gives CDR1 SGHRS, CDR2 YFSETQ. The V end lost 3 bases, the J end lost 3 bases, and 4 bases lay between the germline ends. The CDR3 totals 11 residues. The CDR3 is CASSSVYEQYF. In nucleotides, the CDR3 is TGCGCCAGCAGCTCCGTCTACGAGCAGTACTTC.

This clone was seen just once. The V call is TRBV10-2, the J call TRBJ2-7, with 11 bases lining up with TRBD1. Trimming at V came to 9 bases and at J to 5 bases, leaving 18 bases not matched to a gene. CDR3 size: 17 residues. Germline lookup yields CDR1 WSHSY and CDR2 SAAADI. The CDR3 loop reads CARGQGAASITSHEQYF. The CDR3 bases are TGCGCCAGAGGACAGGGGGCGGCCAGCATAACCAGTCACGAGCAGTACTTC.

The chain has TRBV10-3 and TRBJ1-4; D may be TRBD1 (5 bases). V lost 4 bases, J lost 0 bases, and 12 bases lay in between. The CDR3 has 16 amino acids. Germline V gene lookup returns CDR1 ENHRY and CDR2 SYGVKD. The CDR3 sequence: CAISARGESTNEKLFF. As DNA, the CDR3 is TGTGCCATCAGTGCTCGGGGGGAGTCAACTAATGAAAAACTGTTTTTT.

This clone was seen once. This chain joins TRBV5-5 and TRBJ1-1, with TRBD1 matching 7 bases. Germline values: CDR1 SGHKS, CDR2 YYEKEE (reference sequence). The CDR3 loop spans 15 amino acids. Trimming cost V 4 bases and J 0 bases; bases outside gene matches: 6. CDR3 nucleotide sequence: TGTGCCAGCAGCCTTACGACAGGGATGAACACTGAAGCTTTCTTT. This gives the protein CASSLTTGMNTEAFF.

The gene calls are TRBV5-1 and TRBJ2-1, with 9 positions matching TRBD2. After removal of 0 bases from V and 7 bases from J, the junction contained 5 bases not matched to a gene. The CDR3 contains 15 residues. Germline values: CDR1 SGHRS, CDR2 YFSETQ. CDR3 residues: CASSLVAGGNNEQFF. The CDR3, as DNA: TGCGCCAGCAGCTTGGTCGCGGGGGGGAATAATGAGCAGTTCTTC. Drawing the rest from reference TRBV5-1 and TRBJ2-1, the complete variable domain is KAGVTQTPRYLIKTRGQQVTLSCSPISGHRSVSWYQQTPGQGLQFLFEYFSETQRNKGNFPGRFSGRQFSNSRSEMNVSTLELGDSALYLCASSLVAGGNNEQFFGPGTRLTVL.

This sequence joins TRBV7-8 and TRBJ2-7; 8 bases are shared with TRBD2. V gave up 2 bases and J gave up 0 bases; unmatched junction bases: 12. The CDR3 has 18 residues. From germline, CDR1 is SGHVS and CDR2 FQNEAQ. As DNA, the CDR3 is TGTGCCAGCAGCTTAATTCCAGCGGGGGTCCATAGCTCCTACGAGCAGTACTTC. Its translation is CASSLIPAGVHSSYEQYF.

The V gene is TRBV6-6, the J gene TRBJ1-4; D is possibly TRBD1 (6 bases). V dropped 6 bases and J dropped 5 bases, with 10 bases sitting between them. Germline CDR1 MNHNY, CDR2 SVGAGI (reference sequence). The CDR3 is made up of 13 amino acids. This CDR3 is CASSRTGNEKLFF. DNA for the CDR3: TGTGCCAGCAGCCGTACAGGGAATGAAAAACTGTTTTTT.

The gene calls are TRBV5-3 and TRBJ2-5, with TRBD1 matching over 11 bases. TRBV5-3 is known as an ORF, though its function is uncertain. CDR3 size: 15 residues. The ends lost 4 bases at V and 3 bases at J; junction bases unmatched: 5. The CDR3 DNA follows: TGTGCCAGAAGCGAGGACAGGGGGCGCGAAGAGACCCAGTACTTC. It translates to CARSEDRGREETQYF.

The V gene is TRBV27, the J gene TRBJ2-1; no clear D. Trimming removed 4 bases at V and 4 bases at J, with 8 bases between. The germline gives CDR1 MNHEY, CDR2 SMNVEV (reference sequence). The CDR3 has 13 amino acids. In nucleotides, the CDR3 is TGTGCCAGCAGTTACGATCTATACAATGAGCAGTTCTTC. Its protein is CASSYDLYNEQFF.

The rearrangement joins TRBV9 to TRBJ2-2; D not resolved. The CDR3 covers 16 residues. Germline CDR1 SGDLS, CDR2 YYNGEE. With 0 bases removed from V and 3 bases from J, the gap between germline ends came to 12 bases. The CDR3 protein is CASSVALLRDTGELFF. CDR3 in DNA: TGTGCCAGCAGCGTAGCCCTCCTCCGGGACACCGGGGAGCTGTTTTTT. The full variable domain, in which reference TRBV9 and TRBJ2-2 provide the parts outside the CDR3, is DSGVTQTPKHLITATGQRVTLRCSPRSGDLSVYWYQQSLDQGLQFLIQYYNGEERAKGNILERFSAQQFPDLHSELNLSSLELGDSALYFCASSVALLRDTGELFFGEGSRLTVL.

This clone was observed a single time. The V and J genes are TRBV4-1 and TRBJ2-5, with 10 positions matching TRBD2. V was clipped by 0 bases and J by 1 base; unmatched bases: 2. Germline V lookup: CDR1 MGHRA, CDR2 YSYEKL. The CDR3 covers 16 residues. The CDR3 reads CASSQDPSGGQETQYF. The DNA of the CDR3 is TGCGCCAGCAGCCAAGATCCTAGCGGGGGCCAAGAGACCCAGTACTTC.

This chain uses TRBV4-3 with TRBJ2-6; 9 bases are a match to TRBD1. Germline CDR1 and CDR2: LGHNA and YSLEER. The CDR3 has 19 amino acids. The trim removed 1 base at V and 3 bases at J, leaving 10 bases unmatched. CDR3: CASSQGPLDRGGGANVLTF. The CDR3 DNA reads as TGCGCCAGCAGCCAAGGCCCGTTGGACAGGGGAGGTGGGGCCAACGTCCTGACTTTC.

V and J are TRBV7-2 and TRBJ2-1; 11 nucleotides agree with TRBD2. Germline V gives CDR1 SGHTA, CDR2 FQGNSA. The CDR3 runs 18 residues. Trimming took 2 bases from V and 7 from J; bases not matched to a gene: 13. This CDR3 reads CASSLRSGGALGGNEQFF. The CDR3 DNA reads as TGTGCCAGCAGCTTACGTAGCGGGGGGGCCCTGGGCGGAAATGAGCAGTTCTTC.

In its sample, this clone was seen once. This sequence joins TRBV6-5 and TRBJ2-7; 7 bases match TRBD1. J lost 5 bases, V lost 6 bases, and 7 bases had no gene match. CDR3 length: 13 residues. Germline CDR1 reads MNHEY; CDR2 reads SVGAGI. CDR3 sequence: CASRRGQNHEQYF. CDR3 nucleotides: TGTGCCAGCAGACGGGGACAGAACCACGAGCAGTACTTC.

Details on this clone: One junction end does not reproduce the germline sequence, and a read error may be involved. Other nucleotide sequences from this sample produce the same CDR3. The gene calls are TRBV30 and TRBJ1-6; no clear D. Per germline, CDR1 GTSNPN and CDR2 SVGIG (reference sequence). This CDR3 comprises 13 residues. The CDR3 nucleotides read TGTGCCTGGAGTCCTAACTATAATTCCCCCCTCCACTTT. Translation gives CAWSPNYNSPLHF.